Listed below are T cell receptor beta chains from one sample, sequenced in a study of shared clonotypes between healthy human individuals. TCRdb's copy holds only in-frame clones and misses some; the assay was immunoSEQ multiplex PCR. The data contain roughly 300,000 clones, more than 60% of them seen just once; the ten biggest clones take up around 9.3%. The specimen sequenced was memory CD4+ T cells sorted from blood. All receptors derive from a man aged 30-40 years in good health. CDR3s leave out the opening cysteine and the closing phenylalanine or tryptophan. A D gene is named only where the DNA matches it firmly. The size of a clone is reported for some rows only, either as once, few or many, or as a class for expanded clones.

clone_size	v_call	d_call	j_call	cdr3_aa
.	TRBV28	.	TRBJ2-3	ASSFVRSGTDTQY
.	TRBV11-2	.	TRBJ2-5	ASNTGAFQETQY
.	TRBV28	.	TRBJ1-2	ASTSNPTAGGYT
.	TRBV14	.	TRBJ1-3	ASSQLRNTIY
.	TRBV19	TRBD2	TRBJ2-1	ASRAAGGLADEQF
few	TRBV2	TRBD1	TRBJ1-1	ASIRQGIGTEAF
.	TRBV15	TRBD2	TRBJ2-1	ATSRDLSTSVVHEQF
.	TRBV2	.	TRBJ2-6	ASSEFSGANVLT
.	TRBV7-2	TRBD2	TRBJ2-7	ASSSTGLAGNYEQY
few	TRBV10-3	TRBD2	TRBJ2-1	AIKQSSGYEKDSYNEQF
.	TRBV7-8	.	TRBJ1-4	ASSLSRVQELF
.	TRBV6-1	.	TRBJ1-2	ASSVTGTAYGYT
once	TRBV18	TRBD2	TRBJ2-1	ASSPSGRAFNEQF
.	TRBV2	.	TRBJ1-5	ASSGVMQGNQPQH
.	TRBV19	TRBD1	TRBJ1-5	ASRDRQGNQPQH
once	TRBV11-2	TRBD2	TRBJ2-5	ASSFRPSGRVVETQY
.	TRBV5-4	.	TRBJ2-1	ASSFKLIGEQF
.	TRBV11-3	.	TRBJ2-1	ASSLGGTDNEQF
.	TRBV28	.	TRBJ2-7	ASRETGTSGREQY
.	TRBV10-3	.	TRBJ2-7	AISDLAGSEQY
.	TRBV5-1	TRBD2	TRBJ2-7	ASSLDGRVSEQY
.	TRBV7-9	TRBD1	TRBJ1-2	ASSLGDDRDLNYGYT
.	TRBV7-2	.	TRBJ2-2	ASSWGRVSYGELF
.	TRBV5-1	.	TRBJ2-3	ASSLAVRGSADTQY
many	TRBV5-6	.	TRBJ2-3	ASSLRGRGTDTQY
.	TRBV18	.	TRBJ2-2	ASSLIFGELF
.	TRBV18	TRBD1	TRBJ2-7	ASSLAGQGSYEQY
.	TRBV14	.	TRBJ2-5	ASSLRDFQETQY
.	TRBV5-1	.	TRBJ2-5	ASSTTSGKAQETQY
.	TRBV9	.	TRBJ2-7	ASSAVGGFYEQY
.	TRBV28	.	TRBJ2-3	ASSFPGGGTDTQY
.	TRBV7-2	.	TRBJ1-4	ASSLLTSEKLF
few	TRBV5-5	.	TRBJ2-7	ASSLASTNYEQY
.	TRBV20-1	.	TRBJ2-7	SALRREQY
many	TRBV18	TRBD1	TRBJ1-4	ASSPTTRQGGEKLF
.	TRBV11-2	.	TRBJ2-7	ASSDRALTYEQY
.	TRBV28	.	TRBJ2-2	ASRGGGNTGELF
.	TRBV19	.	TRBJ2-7	ASSTRTGEQY
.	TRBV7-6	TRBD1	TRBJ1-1	ASGQDLNTEAF
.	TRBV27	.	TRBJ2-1	ASKGRGSVGEQF
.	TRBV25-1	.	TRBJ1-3	ASSEPPRRAALNTIY
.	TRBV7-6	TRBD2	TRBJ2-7	ASSSLAGYYEQY